This T cell receptor (beta chain) was recovered during a study of T cell responses to AZD1222 COVID-19 vaccine. At the level of the study: Second doses that came at about 4 or about 12 weeks were put together. Points from the study as a whole: Reportedly, nearly half of unique spike TCRs recognized epitopes outside B.1.351/B.1.1.7 mutations. An increase in Spike-specific TCR breadth and depth was observed after two AZD1222 doses. Spike-wide coverage was observed for vaccine-associated CD4 TCRs, with dominant responses at 160-218 and 743-854.

The CDR3 length is 16 residues. The V end lost 6 bases, the J end lost 2 bases, and 16 bases lay between the germline ends. CDR1 and CDR2 from the germline V gene are LGHDT and YNNKEL (reference sequence). This clone was recorded only once. Its antigen is still unknown. TCRdb's copy holds only in-frame clones and misses some; the assay was immunoSEQ multiplex PCR. The table includes roughly 120,000 clones, about 91% detected once. This sample comprised peripheral blood, obtained on day 0 of AZD1222 vaccination. The clonotype was recovered from an adult in good health. J is TRBJ2-2 and V is TRBV3-1 (or the pseudogene TRBV3-2), with a weak D call TRBD1 (6 bases). CDR3 sequence reads: CASRGAQGLNTGELFF. The CDR3 region has the DNA TGTGCCAGCAGGGGGGCACAGGGTCTAAACACCGGGGAGCTGTTTTTT.